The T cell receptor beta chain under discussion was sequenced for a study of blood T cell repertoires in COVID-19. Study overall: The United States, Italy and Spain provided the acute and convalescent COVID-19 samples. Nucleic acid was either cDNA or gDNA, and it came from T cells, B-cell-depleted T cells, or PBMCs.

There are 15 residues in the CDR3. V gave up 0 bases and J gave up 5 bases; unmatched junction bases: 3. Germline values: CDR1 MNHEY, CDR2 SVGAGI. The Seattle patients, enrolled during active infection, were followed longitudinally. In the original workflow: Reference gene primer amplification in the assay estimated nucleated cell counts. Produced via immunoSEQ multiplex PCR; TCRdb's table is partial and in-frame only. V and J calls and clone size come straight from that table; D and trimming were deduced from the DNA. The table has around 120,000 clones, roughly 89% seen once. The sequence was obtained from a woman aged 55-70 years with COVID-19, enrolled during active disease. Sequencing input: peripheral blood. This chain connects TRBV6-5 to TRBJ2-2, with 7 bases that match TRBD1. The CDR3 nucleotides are TGTGCCAGCAGTTACTCGCGACAGGGAACCGGGGAGCTGTTTTTT. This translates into CASSYSRQGTGELFF.